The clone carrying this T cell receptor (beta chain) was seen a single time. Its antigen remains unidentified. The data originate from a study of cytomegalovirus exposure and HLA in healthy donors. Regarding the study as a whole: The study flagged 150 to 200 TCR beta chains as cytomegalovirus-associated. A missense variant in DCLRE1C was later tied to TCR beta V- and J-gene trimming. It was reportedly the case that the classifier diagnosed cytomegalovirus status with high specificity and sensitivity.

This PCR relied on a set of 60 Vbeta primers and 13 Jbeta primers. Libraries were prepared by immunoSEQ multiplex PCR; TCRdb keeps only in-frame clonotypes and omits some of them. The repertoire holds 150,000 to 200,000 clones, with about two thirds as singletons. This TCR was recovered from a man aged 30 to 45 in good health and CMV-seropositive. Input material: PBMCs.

CDR3 sequence reads: CAWTRGHGNTIYF. Here the CDR3 DNA reads TGTGCCTGGACCAGGGGGCATGGAAACACCATATATTTT. The rearrangement uses TRBV30 and TRBJ1-3; TRBD1 matches 8 bases. The CDR3 spans 13 residues. Germline V gene lookup returns CDR1 GTSNPN and CDR2 SVGIG (reference sequence). The ends lost 4 bases at V and 3 bases at J; junction bases unmatched: 2.